This TCR beta chain was identified during a study of T cells in tumors after PD-1 blockade. The CDR3 contains 13 residues. Looked up from germline, CDR1 is MNHEY and CDR2 is SVGAGI. Only in-frame clones appear in the TCRdb table, and some are missing; sequencing was by immunoSEQ multiplex PCR. Of around 51,000 clones in the sample, approximately 81% were seen once. Regarding this clone: A junction boundary mismatches the germline segment, possibly from a read error.

Specimen: PBMCs, collected before anti-PD-1 treatment. V usage is TRBV6-5 and J usage is TRBJ2-7; D is tentatively TRBD1 or TRBD2 (5 bases each). This clonotype was obtained from a human donor with basal cell carcinoma. CDR3: CASSDSGRYEQYF. The CDR3 DNA is TGTGCCAGCAGTGACTCGGGACGGTACGAGCAGTACTTC.